Below are 17 T cell receptor beta chains sequenced from a single sample in a study of tumor and adjacent non-tumor tissue in lung cancer. The library came from three nested PCR rounds adapted from ARM-PCR protocols. A single record per CDR3 protein comes from TCRdb applying MiXCR to the multiplex PCR reads. The profile shows some 84,000 distinct CDR3 sequences, around 65% of them singletons. No cell sorting was done before RNA was extracted from the tissue. The specimen sequenced was lung tumor tissue. The source is a man aged 65 to 85 with non-small cell lung cancer.

Points on this clonotype: No conserved phenylalanine or tryptophan ends this CDR3, so it is likely a read error. The rearrangement uses TRBV11-2 and TRBJ2-1; no reliable D call. Germline V lookup: CDR1 SGHAT, CDR2 FQNNGV. This CDR3 is 15 amino acids long. Trimming took 5 bases from V and 4 from J, leaving 15 bases between them. The CDR3 is CASSRNLVSYNEQFL. CDR3 nucleotide sequence: TGTGCCAGCAGCCGAAACCTGGTCTCATACAATGAGCAGTTCTTA.

The V gene is TRBV11-1, the J gene TRBJ2-5; 9 bases line up with TRBD1. The CDR3 length is 15 residues. J was trimmed by 9 bases and V by 4 bases; bases with no gene match: 12. CDR1 and CDR2 from the germline V gene are SGHAT and FQDESV (reference sequence). The CDR3 region is CASSSRDRVLEAQYF. The CDR3, as DNA: TGTGCCAGCAGCTCCCGGGACAGGGTTCTTGAGGCCCAGTACTTC.

This sequence joins TRBV18 and TRBJ1-1; D unresolved. The V gene's germline CDR1 is KGHSH and CDR2 LQKENI. The CDR3 extends over 13 amino acids. The V gene lost 5 bases and the J gene lost 1 base, with 8 bases spanning the gap. This CDR3 is CASSSSQNTEAFF. The DNA for the CDR3 is TGTGCCAGCTCATCAAGCCAGAACACTGAAGCTTTCTTT.

This clonotype showed up just a few times. This sequence joins TRBV20-1 and TRBJ2-1, with D hard to call. CDR1 and CDR2 from the germline V gene are DFQATT and SNEGSKA (reference sequence). V lost 6 bases to trimming and J lost 12 bases, with 12 bases between them. The CDR3 covers 10 residues. The CDR3 DNA is TGCAGTGCCGATTTGTCACGGCAGTTCTTC. As protein: CSADLSRQFF.

The genes are TRBV24-1 and TRBJ2-5, with D unresolved. Trimming pared 6 bases from V and 4 bases from J, leaving 8 bases between. CDR3 length: 12 residues. Germline V gives CDR1 KGHDR, CDR2 SFDVKD. CDR3 amino acids: CATSNARETQYF. The DNA of the CDR3 is TGTGCCACCAGTAACGCGAGAGAGACCCAGTACTTC.

This clonotype was recorded a few times. A much larger clonotype is one base distant, so this may be a read error. This chain connects TRBV29-1 to TRBJ1-1, with unresolved D. This CDR3 is 13 amino acids long. Per germline, CDR1 SQVTM and CDR2 ANQGSEA. The CDR3 spells CGVLQQLNTEAFF. CDR3 nucleotides: TGCGGCGTCCTCCAACAGCTGAACACTGAAGCTTTCTTT.

This clonotype was observed a handful of times. CDR3 loop: CSARGPPDNEQFF. DNA of the CDR3: TGCAGTGCTAGAGGGCCTCCGGACAATGAGCAGTTCTTC. The V gene is TRBV20-1, the J gene TRBJ2-1; unclear D gene. Trimming stripped 1 base from V and 5 bases from J, with 9 bases between. CDR1 DFQATT and CDR2 SNEGSKA come from the germline V gene (reference sequence). The CDR3 covers 13 residues.

Points on this clonotype: This may stem from a read error, because a much larger clone lies one nucleotide away. The chain joins TRBV20-1 to TRBJ2-7; 9 bases are shared with TRBD1. V lost 6 bases and J lost 5; bases outside the gene matches: 11. This CDR3 is 14 amino acids long. Germline CDR1 and CDR2: DFQATT and SNEGSKA (reference sequence). The CDR3 loop is CSAEFGTGFHEQYF. The CDR3 DNA sequence: TGCAGTGCCGAATTTGGGACAGGGTTCCACGAGCAGTACTTC.

Note on this clonotype: Germline and junction disagree at one end, which may indicate a read error. The rearrangement links TRBV11-2 to TRBJ2-7; 10 nucleotides match TRBD1. Germline V gene sequence: CDR1 SGHAT, CDR2 FQNNGV. This CDR3 region has 14 residues. CDR3 sequence (DNA): TGTGCCAGTAGCTTGCGGGACAGGGGCGACAAGCAGTACTTC. This sequence encodes CASSLRDRGDKQYF.

The chain uses TRBV6-5 and TRBJ2-5; tentatively, D is TRBD2 (6 bases). The germline V gene encodes CDR1 MNHEY and CDR2 SVGAGI. CDR3 length: 13 amino acids. V was cut by 9 bases and J by 7 bases, with 18 bases left in between. In DNA form, the CDR3 reads TGTGCCAGAAGCTACGACCTGGGAGGGACCCAGTACTTC. Its translation is CARSYDLGGTQYF.

In its sample, this clonotype was seen many times. The chain joins TRBV29-1 to TRBJ2-5; 8 nucleotides agree with TRBD1. The CDR3 has 13 residues. Trimming took 6 bases from V and 5 from J; bases not matched to a gene: 8. CDR1 and CDR2 from the germline V gene are SQVTM and ANQGSEA. The CDR3 protein is CSVATGGWETQYF. For the CDR3, the DNA is TGCAGCGTGGCAACAGGGGGTTGGGAGACCCAGTACTTC.

About this clonotype: At one end the junction does not follow the germline gene, possibly because of a read error. V and J are TRBV11-2 and TRBJ1-5, with D possibly being TRBD1 (6 bases). The length of the CDR3 is 15 residues. CDR1 is SGHAT, CDR2 FQNNGV, per germline. CDR3 DNA sequence: TGTGCCAGCGGCTTAGAAGGGGGAGGCAATCAGCCCCAGCATTTT. Translated, it gives CASGLEGGGNQPQHF.

This clonotype was detected a few times. This may stem from a read error, because a much larger clone lies one nucleotide away. The rearrangement uses TRBV6-6 and TRBJ2-5, with unresolved D. The germline gives CDR1 MNHNY, CDR2 SVGAGI (reference sequence). The CDR3 spans 16 residues. V was pared by 2 bases and J by 5 bases, with 18 bases between. CDR3 protein: CASSYPRAQTGETQYF. The CDR3, as DNA: TGTGCCAGCAGTTACCCTAGGGCCCAGACTGGGGAGACCCAGTACTTC.

The gene calls are TRBV29-1 and TRBJ1-5, with no clear D. The last part of the DNA fits TRBJ2-3 better; the J call may be wrong. CDR3 length: 12 amino acids. The germline gives CDR1 SQVTM, CDR2 ANQGSEA. The CDR3 reads CSVGQRNQPQYF. The CDR3, as DNA: TGCAGCGTTGGGCAGCGCAATCAGCCCCAGTATTTT.

A remark on this clonotype: One junction end does not reproduce the germline sequence, and a read error may be involved. The gene calls are TRBV29-1 and TRBJ2-5; no firm D call. Germline lookup yields CDR1 SQVTM and CDR2 ANQGSEA. The CDR3 has 12 residues. The CDR3 loop reads CSARISQETQYF. CDR3 in DNA: TGCAGCGCCAGGATTAGCCAAGAGACCCAGTATTTC.

This clonotype was counted many times. V is TRBV4-2 and J is TRBJ1-4, with TRBD1 matching 8 bases. This CDR3 is built from 17 residues. The V segment lost 0 bases and the J segment 3 bases; nucleotides outside the gene matches: 6. CDR1 and CDR2 from the germline V gene are LGHNA and YNFKEQ. CDR3 amino acids: CASSQDRKQGANEKLFF. The CDR3 bases are TGTGCCAGCAGCCAAGATCGGAAACAGGGGGCTAATGAAAAACTGTTTTTT.

The J gene is TRBJ2-1, the V gene TRBV30, with TRBD2 identical over 12 bases. V gave up 3 bases and J gave up 3 bases; unmatched junction bases: 0. From germline, CDR1 is GTSNPN and CDR2 SVGIG (reference sequence). This CDR3 is 14 amino acids long. CDR3 sequence: CAWRTSGSYNEQFF. As DNA, the CDR3 is TGTGCCTGGAGGACTAGCGGGAGCTACAATGAGCAGTTCTTC.